This TCR beta chain is drawn from a study of read filtering for tumor transcriptome and immune sequencing. Study at large: The cohort had over 16 men and approximately 13 women aged about 45 to 80, mean about 66 years. Whole-transcriptome libraries were prepared after DNase treatment. TCR-mapped reads were about 3.5 to 10.27 million with IR-seq versus roughly 75 to 1,400 with RNA-seq.

This clonotype has a handful of counts. Trimming pared 5 bases from V and 7 bases from J, leaving 17 bases between. Germline V lookup: CDR1 SGHTA, CDR2 FQGNSA. The CDR3 sequence is 14 residues long. From around 440 ng of RNA, a library with molecular barcoded alpha/delta and beta/gamma adaptors was made. TCRdb redid the calling of the reads with MiXCR, one entry per CDR3 protein. The data contain 30,000 to 45,000 distinct CDR3 sequences, 13% to 15% of them singletons. This chain uses TRBV7-2 with TRBJ1-1; the D gene is possibly TRBD1 (5 bases). Sequencing was done on a sample of a population of CD138-negative cells sorted from bone marrow. The sequence was obtained from a donor at least 40 years old with multiple myeloma. Written as DNA, the CDR3 is TGTGCCAGCAGCCTCAGGGATCGATTGAATGAAGCTTTCTTT. Translated, it gives CASSLRDRLNEAFF.